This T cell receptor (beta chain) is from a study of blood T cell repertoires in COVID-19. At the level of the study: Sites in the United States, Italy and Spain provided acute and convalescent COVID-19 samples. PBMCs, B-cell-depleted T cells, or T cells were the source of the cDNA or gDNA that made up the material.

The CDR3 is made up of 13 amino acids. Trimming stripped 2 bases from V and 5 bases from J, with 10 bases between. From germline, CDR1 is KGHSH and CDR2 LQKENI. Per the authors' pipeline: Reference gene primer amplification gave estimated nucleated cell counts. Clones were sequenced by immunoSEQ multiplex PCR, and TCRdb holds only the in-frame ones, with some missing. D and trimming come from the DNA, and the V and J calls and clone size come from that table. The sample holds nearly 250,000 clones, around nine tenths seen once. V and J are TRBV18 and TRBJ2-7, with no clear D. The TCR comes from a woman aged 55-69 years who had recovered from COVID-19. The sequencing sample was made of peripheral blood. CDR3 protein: CASSPAPRDEQYF. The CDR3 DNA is TGTGCCAGCTCACCAGCACCACGCGACGAGCAGTACTTC.